This T cell receptor beta chain was sequenced in a study of T cell responses to AZD1222 COVID-19 vaccine. CDR3 length equals 18 residues. Germline V gives CDR1 SGHVS, CDR2 FNYEAQ. V lost 1 base to trimming and J lost 1 base, with 14 bases between them. TCRdb's copy holds only in-frame clones and misses some; the assay was immunoSEQ multiplex PCR. Of 55,000 to 90,000 clones listed, approximately 85% were seen once; the top ten hold around 5.4%. The chain joins TRBV7-6 to TRBJ2-6; perhaps TRBD2 as D (7 bases). The receptor was isolated from an adult in good health. The material sequenced was peripheral blood, taken on day 0 of AZD1222 vaccination. CDR3 in DNA: TGTGCCAGCAGCTTAGAGATTCGGGGGGCATCTGGGGCCAACGTCCTGACTTTC. Its translation: CASSLEIRGASGANVLTF. Looking up the rest from reference TRBV7-6 and TRBJ2-6 gives the full variable domain: GAGVSQSPRYKVTKRGQDVALRCDPISGHVSLYWYRQALGQGPEFLTYFNYEAQQDKSGLPNDRFSAERPEGSISTLTIQRTEQRDSAMYRCASSLEIRGASGANVLTFGAGSRLTVL.